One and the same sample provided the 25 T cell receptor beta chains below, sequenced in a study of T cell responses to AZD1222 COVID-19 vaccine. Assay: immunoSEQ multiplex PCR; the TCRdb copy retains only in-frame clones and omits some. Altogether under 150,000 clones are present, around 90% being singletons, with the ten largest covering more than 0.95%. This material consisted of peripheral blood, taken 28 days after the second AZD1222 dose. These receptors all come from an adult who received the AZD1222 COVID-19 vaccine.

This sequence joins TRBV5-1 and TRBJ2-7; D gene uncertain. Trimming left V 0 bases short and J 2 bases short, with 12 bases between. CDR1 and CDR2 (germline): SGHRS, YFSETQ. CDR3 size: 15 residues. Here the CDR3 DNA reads TGCGCCAGCAGCTTGGCCGTCGGCGCTACCTACGAGCAGTACTTC. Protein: CASSLAVGATYEQYF. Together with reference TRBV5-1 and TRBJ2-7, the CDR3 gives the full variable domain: KAGVTQTPRYLIKTRGQQVTLSCSPISGHRSVSWYQQTPGQGLQFLFEYFSETQRNKGNFPGRFSGRQFSNSRSEMNVSTLELGDSALYLCASSLAVGATYEQYFGPGTRLTVT.

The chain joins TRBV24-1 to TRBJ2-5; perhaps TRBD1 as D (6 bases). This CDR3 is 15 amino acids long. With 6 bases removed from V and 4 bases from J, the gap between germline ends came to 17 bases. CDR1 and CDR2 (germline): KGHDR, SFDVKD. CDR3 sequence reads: CATSKGWGRGETQYF. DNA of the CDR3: TGTGCCACCAGTAAGGGTTGGGGGCGCGGAGAGACCCAGTACTTC.

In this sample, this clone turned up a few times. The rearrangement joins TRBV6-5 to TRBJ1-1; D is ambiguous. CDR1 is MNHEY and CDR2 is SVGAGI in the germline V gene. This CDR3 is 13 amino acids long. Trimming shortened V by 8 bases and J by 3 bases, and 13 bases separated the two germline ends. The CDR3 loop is CASFGDGDTEAFF. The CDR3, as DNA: TGTGCCAGCTTCGGGGATGGTGACACTGAAGCTTTCTTT.

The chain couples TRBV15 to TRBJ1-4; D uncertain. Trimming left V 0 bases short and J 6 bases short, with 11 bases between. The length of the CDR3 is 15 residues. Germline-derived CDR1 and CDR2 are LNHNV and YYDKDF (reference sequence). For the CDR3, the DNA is TGTGCCACCAGCAGAGATTGGACGCCTGATGAAAAACTGTTTTTT. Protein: CATSRDWTPDEKLFF.

The CDR3 region is CASSSQRTGGASPLHF. CDR3 sequence (DNA): TGTGCCAGCAGTTCCCAAAGGACAGGGGGGGCTTCACCCCTCCACTTT. The genes are TRBV7-9 and TRBJ1-6, with TRBD1 identical over 10 bases. The ends lost 6 bases at V and 9 bases at J; junction bases unmatched: 11. The CDR3 length is 16 residues. Germline V lookup: CDR1 SEHNR, CDR2 FQNEAQ (reference sequence).

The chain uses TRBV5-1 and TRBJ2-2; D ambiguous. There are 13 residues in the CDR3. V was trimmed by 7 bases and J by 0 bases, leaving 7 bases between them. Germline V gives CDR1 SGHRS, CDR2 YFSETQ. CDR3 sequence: CASVETNTGELFF. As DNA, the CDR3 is TGCGCCAGCGTGGAGACGAACACCGGGGAGCTGTTTTTT. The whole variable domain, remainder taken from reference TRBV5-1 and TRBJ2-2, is KAGVTQTPRYLIKTRGQQVTLSCSPISGHRSVSWYQQTPGQGLQFLFEYFSETQRNKGNFPGRFSGRQFSNSRSEMNVSTLELGDSALYLCASVETNTGELFFGEGSRLTVL.

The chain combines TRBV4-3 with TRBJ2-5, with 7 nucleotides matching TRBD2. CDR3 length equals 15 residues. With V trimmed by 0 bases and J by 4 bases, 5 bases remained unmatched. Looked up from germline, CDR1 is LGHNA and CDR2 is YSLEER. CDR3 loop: CASSQEGSSGETQYF. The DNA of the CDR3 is TGCGCCAGCAGCCAAGAAGGCTCTAGCGGAGAGACCCAGTACTTC.

The CDR3 region is CASSQGDKNIQYF. The DNA for the CDR3 is TGCGCCAGCAGCCAGGGTGACAAAAACATTCAGTACTTC. V is TRBV10-2 and J is TRBJ2-4; the D gene is possibly TRBD1 (5 bases). Germline CDR1 is WSHSY and CDR2 is SAAADI. This CDR3 is 13 amino acids long. Trimming removed 6 bases from V and 3 bases from J, with 9 bases in between.

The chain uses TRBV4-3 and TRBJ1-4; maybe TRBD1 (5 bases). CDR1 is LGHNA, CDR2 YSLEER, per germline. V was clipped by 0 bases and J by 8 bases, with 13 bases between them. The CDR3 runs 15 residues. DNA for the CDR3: TGCGCCAGCAGCCAAGAGGGGAGGGGCGGCGAAAAACTGTTTTTT. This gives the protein CASSQEGRGGEKLFF.

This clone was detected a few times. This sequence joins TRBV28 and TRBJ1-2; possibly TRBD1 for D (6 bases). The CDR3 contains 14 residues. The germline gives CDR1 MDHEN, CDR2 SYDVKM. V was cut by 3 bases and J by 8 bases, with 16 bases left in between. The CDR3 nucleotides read TGTGCCAGCAGTTTGTTACGAGGGGGGCAAGGCTACACCTTC. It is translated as CASSLLRGGQGYTF.

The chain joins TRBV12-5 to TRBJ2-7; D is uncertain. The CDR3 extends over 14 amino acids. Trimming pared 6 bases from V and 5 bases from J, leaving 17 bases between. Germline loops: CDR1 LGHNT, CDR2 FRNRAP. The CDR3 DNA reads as TGTGCTAGTGGCCCCGGAACGGGTCTGCACGAGCAGTACTTC. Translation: CASGPGTGLHEQYF.

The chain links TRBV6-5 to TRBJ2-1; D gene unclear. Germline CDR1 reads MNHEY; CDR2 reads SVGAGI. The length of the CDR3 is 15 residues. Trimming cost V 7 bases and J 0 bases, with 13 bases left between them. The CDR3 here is CASTYSLNSYNEQFF. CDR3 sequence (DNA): TGTGCCAGCACCTACAGCCTAAACTCCTACAATGAGCAGTTCTTC.

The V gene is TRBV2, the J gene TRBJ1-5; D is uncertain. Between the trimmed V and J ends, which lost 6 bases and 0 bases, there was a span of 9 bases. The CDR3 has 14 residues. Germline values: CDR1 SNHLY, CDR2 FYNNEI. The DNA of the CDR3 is TGTGCCAGCAGACAGCCTCTTAGCAATCAGCCCCAGCATTTT. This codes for CASRQPLSNQPQHF. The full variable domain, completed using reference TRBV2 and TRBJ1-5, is EPEVTQTPSHQVTQMGQEVILRCVPISNHLYFYWYRQILGQKVEFLVSFYNNEISEKSEIFDDQFSVERPDGSNFTLKIRSTKLEDSAMYFCASRQPLSNQPQHFGDGTRLSIL.

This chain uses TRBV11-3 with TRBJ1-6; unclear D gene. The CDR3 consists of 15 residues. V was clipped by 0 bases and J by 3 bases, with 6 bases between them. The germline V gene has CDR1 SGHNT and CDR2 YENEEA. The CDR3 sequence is CASSLDGRYNSPLHF. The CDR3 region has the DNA TGTGCCAGCAGCTTAGACGGACGCTATAATTCACCCCTCCACTTT.

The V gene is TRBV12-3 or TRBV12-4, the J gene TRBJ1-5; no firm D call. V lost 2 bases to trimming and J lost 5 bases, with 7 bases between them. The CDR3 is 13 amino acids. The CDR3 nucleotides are TGTGCCAGCAGTTTAAGGGCTGATCAGCCCCAGCATTTT. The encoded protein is CASSLRADQPQHF.

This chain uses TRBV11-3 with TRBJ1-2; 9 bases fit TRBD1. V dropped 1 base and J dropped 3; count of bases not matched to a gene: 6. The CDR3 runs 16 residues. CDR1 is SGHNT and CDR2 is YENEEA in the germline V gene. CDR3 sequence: CASSLGRGQGDYGYTF. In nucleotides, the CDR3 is TGTGCCAGCAGCTTAGGCCGGGGACAGGGAGACTATGGCTACACCTTC.

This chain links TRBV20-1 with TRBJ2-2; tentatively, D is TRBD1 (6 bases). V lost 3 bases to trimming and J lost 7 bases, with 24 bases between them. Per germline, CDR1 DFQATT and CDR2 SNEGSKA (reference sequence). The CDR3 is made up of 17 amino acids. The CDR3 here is CSASAPHGQLGIGELFF. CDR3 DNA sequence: TGCAGTGCTAGTGCTCCCCACGGACAGTTGGGAATCGGGGAGCTGTTTTTT.

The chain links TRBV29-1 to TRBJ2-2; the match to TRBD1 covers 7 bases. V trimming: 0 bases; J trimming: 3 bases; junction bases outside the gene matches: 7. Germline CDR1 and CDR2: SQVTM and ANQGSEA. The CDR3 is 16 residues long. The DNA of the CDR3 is TGCAGCGTTGAAGATCTGAGGGGGCGAGACACCGGGGAGCTGTTTTTT. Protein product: CSVEDLRGRDTGELFF.

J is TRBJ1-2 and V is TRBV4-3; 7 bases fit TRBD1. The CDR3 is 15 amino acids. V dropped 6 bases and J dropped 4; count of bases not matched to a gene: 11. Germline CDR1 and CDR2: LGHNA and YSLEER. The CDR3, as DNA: TGCGCCAGCAGACCCACCGGGACAGCGCCCTATGGCTACACCTTC. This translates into CASRPTGTAPYGYTF.

The CDR3 sequence is CASSLTPKGYEQYF. In nucleotides, the CDR3 is TGTGCCAGCTCGCTGACTCCTAAGGGTTACGAGCAGTACTTC. The rearrangement uses TRBV18 and TRBJ2-7; unclear D gene. V lost 6 bases and J lost 4, with 16 bases in between. Germline CDR1 KGHSH, CDR2 LQKENI. This CDR3 contains 14 residues.

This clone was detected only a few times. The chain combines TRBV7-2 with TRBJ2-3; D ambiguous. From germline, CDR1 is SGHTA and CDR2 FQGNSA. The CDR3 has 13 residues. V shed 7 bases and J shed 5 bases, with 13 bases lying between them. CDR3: CASMGRVGDTQYF. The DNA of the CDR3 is TGTGCCAGCATGGGCAGAGTGGGAGATACGCAGTATTTT. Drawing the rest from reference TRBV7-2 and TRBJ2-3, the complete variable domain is GAGVSQSPSNKVTEKGKDVELRCDPISGHTALYWYRQSLGQGLEFLIYFQGNSAPDKSGLPSDRFSAERTGGSVSTLTIQRTQQEDSAVYLCASMGRVGDTQYFGPGTRLTVL.

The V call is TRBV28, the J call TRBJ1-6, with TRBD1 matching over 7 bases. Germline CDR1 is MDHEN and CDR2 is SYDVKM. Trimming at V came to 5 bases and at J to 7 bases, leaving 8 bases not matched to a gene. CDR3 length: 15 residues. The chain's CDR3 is CASSLPGTANSPLHF. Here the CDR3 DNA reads TGTGCCAGCAGTCTACCTGGGACAGCCAATTCACCCCTCCACTTT.

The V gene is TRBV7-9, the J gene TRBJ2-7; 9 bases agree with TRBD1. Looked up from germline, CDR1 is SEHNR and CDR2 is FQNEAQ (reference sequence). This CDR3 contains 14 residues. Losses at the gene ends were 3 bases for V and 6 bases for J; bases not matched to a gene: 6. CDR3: CASSFRDRAVEQYF. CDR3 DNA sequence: TGTGCCAGCAGCTTCCGGGACAGGGCTGTCGAGCAGTACTTC. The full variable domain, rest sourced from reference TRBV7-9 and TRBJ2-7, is DTGVSQNPRHKITKRGQNVTFRCDPISEHNRLYWYRQTLGQGPEFLTYFQNEAQLEKSRLLSDRFSAERPKGSFSTLEIQRTEQGDSAMYLCASSFRDRAVEQYFGPGTRLTVT.

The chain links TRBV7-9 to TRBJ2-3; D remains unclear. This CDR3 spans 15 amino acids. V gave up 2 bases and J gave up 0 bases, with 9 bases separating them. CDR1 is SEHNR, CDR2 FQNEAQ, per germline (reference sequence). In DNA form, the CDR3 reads TGTGCCAGCAGCTTAAGGGCTACTAGCACAGATACGCAGTATTTT. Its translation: CASSLRATSTDTQYF.

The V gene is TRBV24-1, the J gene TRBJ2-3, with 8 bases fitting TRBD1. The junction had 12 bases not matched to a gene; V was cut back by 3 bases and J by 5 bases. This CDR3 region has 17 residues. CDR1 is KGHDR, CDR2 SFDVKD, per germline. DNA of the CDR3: TGTGCCACCAGTGATAAGGGGGACAGGAAGGGTAAAGATACGCAGTATTTT. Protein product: CATSDKGDRKGKDTQYF.